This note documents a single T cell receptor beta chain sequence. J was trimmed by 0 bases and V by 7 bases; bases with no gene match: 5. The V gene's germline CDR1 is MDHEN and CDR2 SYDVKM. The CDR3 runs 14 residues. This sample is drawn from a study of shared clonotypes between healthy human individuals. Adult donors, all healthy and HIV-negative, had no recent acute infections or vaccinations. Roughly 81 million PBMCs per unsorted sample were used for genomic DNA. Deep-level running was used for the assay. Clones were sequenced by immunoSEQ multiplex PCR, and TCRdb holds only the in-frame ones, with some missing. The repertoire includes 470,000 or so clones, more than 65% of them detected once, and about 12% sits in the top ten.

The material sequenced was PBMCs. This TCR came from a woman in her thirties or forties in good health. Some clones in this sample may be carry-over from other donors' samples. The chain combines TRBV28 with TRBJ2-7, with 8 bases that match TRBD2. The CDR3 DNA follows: TGTGCCAGCACCCAGCGGGAGCGCTCCTACGAGCAGTACTTC. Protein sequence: CASTQRERSYEQYF.